The clone carrying this TCR beta chain was detected only a few times. For TCRbeta, the library was prepared with unique molecular identifiers. TCRdb called the PCR reads again in MiXCR, with one record for every CDR3 protein. The data contain 330,000 or so distinct CDR3 sequences, around 10% of them seen just once; the ten biggest clones take up approximately 2.3%. The data belong to a study of T-cell reconstitution after alpha-beta-depleted transplantation in children. The CDR3 extends over 15 amino acids. The germline CDR1 and CDR2 sequences are DFQATT and SNEGSKA (reference sequence). V was clipped by 6 bases and J by 2 bases, with 18 bases between them.

The chain has TRBV20-1 and TRBJ2-3; a possible D gene is TRBD2 (5 bases). The sequence was obtained from a human donor who donated a stem cell graft to a child with acute lymphoblastic leukemia. The starting material was PBMCs from the stem cell graft donor, obtained from the stem cell graft. The CDR3 sequence is CSAQPGGGLTDTQYF. CDR3 in DNA: TGCAGTGCACAACCCGGAGGAGGTCTCACAGATACGCAGTATTTT.